Listed here are 5 T cell receptor beta chains from one sample, sequenced in a study of T cells in Graves' hyperthyroidism and ophthalmopathy. Amplified TCR beta CDR3 regions derived from RNA transcripts. The HTBI primer set served for first-round RT-PCR of the TCR CDR3. TCRdb re-derived calls from the multiplex PCR reads in MiXCR, one entry per CDR3 protein. The table shows about 260,000 distinct CDR3 sequences, with 25% to 30% occurring only once. Specimen: blood. The source is a man between 40 and 49 years old with Graves' hyperthyroidism that later progressed to Graves' ophthalmopathy.

This clonotype was counted at least ten times. V and J are TRBV11-3 and TRBJ2-7; 13 bases line up with TRBD2. Germline V gives CDR1 SGHNT, CDR2 YENEEA. Losses at the gene ends were 5 bases for V and 4 bases for J; bases not matched to a gene: 5. The CDR3 covers 15 residues. CDR3 bases: TGTGCCAGCAGCAACGGACTAGCGGGAGTGTACGAGCAGTACTTC. Amino acids: CASSNGLAGVYEQYF.

This clonotype came up many times. This sequence joins TRBV3-1 and TRBJ2-5; D may be TRBD1 or TRBD2 (5 bases each). In germline, CDR1 is LGHDT, CDR2 YNNKEL (reference sequence). The CDR3 consists of 17 residues. The V end lost 3 bases, the J end lost 0 bases, and 17 bases lay between the germline ends. The CDR3 protein is CASSHLTGTVDQETQYF. The CDR3 bases are TGTGCCAGCAGCCATCTTACCGGGACGGTTGACCAAGAGACCCAGTACTTC.

This clonotype was seen at least ten times. This rearrangement joins TRBV20-1 to TRBJ2-7; 8 nucleotides agree with TRBD1. The germline V gene encodes CDR1 DFQATT and CDR2 SNEGSKA (reference sequence). Trimming cost V 6 bases and J 3 bases; bases outside gene matches: 13. This CDR3 contains 15 residues. The CDR3 DNA sequence: TGCAGTGCAACGGACAGGGTAGGCCCTAACTACGAGCAGTACTTC. This translates into CSATDRVGPNYEQYF.

Only one count was recorded for this clonotype. This chain links TRBV6-1 with TRBJ2-7; 7 positions match TRBD1. Trimming at V came to 6 bases and at J to 1 base, leaving 6 bases not matched to a gene. Looked up from germline, CDR1 is MNHNS and CDR2 is SASEGT. CDR3 size: 14 residues. For the CDR3, the DNA is TGTGCCAGCAGCGCAGACAGGGCATCCTACGAGCAGTACTTC. This encodes CASSADRASYEQYF.

This clonotype has at least ten counts. The genes are TRBV5-6 and TRBJ2-5; D not resolved. CDR1 SGHDT and CDR2 YYEEEE come from the germline V gene. Trimming cost V 1 base and J 1 base, with 5 bases left between them. The CDR3 runs 13 residues. The CDR3 DNA reads as TGTGCCAGCAGCTTGATTCCCCAAGAGACCCAGTACTTC. As protein: CASSLIPQETQYF.